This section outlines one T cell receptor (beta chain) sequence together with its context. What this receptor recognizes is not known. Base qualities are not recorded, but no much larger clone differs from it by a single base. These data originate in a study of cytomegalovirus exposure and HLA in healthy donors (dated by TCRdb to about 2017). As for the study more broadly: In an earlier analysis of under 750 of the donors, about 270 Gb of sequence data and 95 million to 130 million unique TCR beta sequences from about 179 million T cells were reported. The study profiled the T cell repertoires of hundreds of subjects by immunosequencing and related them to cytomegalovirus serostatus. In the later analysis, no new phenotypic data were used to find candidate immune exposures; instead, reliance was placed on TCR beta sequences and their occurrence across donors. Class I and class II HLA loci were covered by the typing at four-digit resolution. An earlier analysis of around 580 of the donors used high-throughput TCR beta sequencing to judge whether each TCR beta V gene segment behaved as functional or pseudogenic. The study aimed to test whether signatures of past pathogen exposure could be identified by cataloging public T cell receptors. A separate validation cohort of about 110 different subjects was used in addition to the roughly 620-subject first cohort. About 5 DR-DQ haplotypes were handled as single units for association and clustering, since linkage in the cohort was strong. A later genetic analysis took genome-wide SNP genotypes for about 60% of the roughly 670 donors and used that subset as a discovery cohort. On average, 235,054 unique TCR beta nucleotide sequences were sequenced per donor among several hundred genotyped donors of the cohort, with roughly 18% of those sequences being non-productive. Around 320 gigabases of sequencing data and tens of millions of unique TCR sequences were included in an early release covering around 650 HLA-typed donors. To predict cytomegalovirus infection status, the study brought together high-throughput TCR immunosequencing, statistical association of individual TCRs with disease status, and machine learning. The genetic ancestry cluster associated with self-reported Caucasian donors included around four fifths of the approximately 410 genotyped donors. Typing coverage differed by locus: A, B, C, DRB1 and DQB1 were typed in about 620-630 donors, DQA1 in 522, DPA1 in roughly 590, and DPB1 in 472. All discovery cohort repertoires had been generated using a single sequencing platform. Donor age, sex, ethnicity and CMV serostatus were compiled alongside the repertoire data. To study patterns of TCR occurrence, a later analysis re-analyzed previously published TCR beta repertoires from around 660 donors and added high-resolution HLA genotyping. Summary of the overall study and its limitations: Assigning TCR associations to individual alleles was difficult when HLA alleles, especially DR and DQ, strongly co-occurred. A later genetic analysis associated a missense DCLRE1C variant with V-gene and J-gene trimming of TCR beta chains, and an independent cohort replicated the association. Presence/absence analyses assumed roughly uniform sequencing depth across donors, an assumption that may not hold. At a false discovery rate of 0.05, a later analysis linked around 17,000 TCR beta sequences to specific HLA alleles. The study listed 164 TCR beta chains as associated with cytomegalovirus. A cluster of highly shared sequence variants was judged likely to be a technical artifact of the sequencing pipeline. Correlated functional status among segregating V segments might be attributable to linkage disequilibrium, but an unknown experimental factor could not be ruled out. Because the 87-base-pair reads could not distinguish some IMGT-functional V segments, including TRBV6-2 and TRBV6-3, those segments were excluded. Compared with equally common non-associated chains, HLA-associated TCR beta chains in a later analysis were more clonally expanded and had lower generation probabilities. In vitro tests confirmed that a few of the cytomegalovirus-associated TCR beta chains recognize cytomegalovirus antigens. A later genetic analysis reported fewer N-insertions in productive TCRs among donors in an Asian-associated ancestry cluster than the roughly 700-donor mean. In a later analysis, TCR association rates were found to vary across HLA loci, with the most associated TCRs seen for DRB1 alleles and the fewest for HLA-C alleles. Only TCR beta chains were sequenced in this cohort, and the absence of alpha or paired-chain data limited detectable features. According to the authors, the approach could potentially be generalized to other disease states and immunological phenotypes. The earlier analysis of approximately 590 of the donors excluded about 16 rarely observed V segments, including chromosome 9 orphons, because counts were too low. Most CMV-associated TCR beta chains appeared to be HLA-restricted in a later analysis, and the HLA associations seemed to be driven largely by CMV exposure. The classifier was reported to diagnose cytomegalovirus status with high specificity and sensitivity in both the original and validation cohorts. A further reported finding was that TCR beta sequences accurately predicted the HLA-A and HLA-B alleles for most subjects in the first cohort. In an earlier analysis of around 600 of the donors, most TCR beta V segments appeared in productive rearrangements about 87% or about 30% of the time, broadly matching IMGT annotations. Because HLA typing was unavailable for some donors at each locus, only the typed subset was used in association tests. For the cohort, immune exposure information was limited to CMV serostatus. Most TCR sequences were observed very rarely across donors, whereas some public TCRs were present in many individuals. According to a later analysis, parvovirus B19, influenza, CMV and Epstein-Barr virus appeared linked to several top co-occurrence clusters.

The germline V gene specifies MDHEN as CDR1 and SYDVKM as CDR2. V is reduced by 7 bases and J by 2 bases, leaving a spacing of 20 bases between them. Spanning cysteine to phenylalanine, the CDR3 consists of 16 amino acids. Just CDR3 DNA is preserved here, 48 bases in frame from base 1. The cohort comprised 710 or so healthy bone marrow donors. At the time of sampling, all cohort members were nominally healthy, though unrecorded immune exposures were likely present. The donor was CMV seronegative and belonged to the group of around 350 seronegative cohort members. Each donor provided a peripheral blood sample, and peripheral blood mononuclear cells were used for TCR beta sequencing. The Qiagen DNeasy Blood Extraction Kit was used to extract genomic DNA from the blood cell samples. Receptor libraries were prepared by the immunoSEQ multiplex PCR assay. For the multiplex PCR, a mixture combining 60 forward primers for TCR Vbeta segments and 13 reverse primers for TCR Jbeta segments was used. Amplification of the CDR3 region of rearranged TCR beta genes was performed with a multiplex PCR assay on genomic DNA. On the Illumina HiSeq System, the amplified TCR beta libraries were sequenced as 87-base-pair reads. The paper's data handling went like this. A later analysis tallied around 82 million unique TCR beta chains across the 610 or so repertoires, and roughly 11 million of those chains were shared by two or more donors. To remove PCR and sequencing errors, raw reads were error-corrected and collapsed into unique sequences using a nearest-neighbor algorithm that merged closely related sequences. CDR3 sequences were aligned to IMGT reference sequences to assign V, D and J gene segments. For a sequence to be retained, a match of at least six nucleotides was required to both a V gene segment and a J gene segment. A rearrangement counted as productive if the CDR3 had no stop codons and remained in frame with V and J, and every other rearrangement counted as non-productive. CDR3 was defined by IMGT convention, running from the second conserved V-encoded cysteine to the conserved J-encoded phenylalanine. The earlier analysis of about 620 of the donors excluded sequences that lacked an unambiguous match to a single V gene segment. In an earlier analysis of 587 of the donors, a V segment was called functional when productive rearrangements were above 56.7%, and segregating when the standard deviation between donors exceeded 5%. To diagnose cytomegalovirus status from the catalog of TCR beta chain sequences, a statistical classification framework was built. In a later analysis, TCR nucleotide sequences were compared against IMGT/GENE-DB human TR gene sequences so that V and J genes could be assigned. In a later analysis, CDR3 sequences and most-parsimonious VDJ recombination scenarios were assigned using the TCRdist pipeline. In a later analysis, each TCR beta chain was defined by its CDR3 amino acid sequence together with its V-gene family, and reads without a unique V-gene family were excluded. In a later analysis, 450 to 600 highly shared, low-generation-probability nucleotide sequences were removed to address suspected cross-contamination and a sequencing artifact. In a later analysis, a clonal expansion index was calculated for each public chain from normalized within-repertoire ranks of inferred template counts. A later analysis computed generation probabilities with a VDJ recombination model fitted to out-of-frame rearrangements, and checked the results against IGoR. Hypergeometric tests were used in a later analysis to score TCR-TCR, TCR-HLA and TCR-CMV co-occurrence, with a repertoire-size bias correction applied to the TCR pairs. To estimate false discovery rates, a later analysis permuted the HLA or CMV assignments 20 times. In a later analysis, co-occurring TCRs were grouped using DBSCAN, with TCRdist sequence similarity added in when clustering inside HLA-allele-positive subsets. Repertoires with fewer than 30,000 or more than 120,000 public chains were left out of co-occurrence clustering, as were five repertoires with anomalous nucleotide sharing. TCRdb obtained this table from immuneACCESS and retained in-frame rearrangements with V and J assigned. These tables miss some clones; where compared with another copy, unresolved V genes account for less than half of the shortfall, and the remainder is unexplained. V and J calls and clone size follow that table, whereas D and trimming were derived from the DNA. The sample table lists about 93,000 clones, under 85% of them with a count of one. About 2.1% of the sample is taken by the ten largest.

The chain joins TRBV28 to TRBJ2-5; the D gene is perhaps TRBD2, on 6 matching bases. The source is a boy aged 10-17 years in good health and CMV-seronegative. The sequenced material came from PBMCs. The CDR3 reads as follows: CASNLAGKGGQETQYF. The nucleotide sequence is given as TGTGCCAGCAACCTCGCAGGGAAGGGAGGTCAAGAGACCCAGTACTTC.